The sequence of this T cell receptor (beta chain) was determined in a study of prognosis after radiotherapy for stage I lung cancer. Study at large: With over ten men and over five women, the cohort's median age was roughly 75 years, range 53–84. Twelve patients had adenocarcinoma tumors, while squamous cell carcinoma tumors were found in over 5.

As to this clonotype: Its specificity is not known. It differs at one base from a far larger clone, so likely a read error.

There are 13 residues in the CDR3. Overall study results and limits: In patients with versus without metastases, TRBV and TRBJ gene usage reportedly differed. It was in patients who developed distant metastases that Shannon entropy after stereotactic body radiation therapy was lower.

With two-round multiplex PCR, TCR beta CDR3 sequences were amplified from genomic DNA. The first PCR round targeted every TRBV and TRBJ gene with specific primers. TCRdb reprocessed the multiplex PCR reads via MiXCR and lists one record per CDR3 protein. The sample holds approximately 18,000 distinct CDR3 sequences, more than 15% seen once. The sequence was collected from a donor over 45 with non-small cell lung cancer. The rearrangement joins TRBV12-3 or TRBV12-4 to TRBJ1-6; the D is unclear. Judging by the DNA end, TRBJ1-1 fits better; the J call may be wrong. This material consisted of PBMCs, taken before or after stereotactic body radiation therapy (not recorded which). CDR3 bases: TGTGCCAGCAGAGACGGCCTGGACACTGAAGCTTTCTTT. It translates to CASRDGLDTEAFF.